The clone carrying this TCR beta chain was counted at least ten times. The antigen is unknown. This CDR3 has 15 amino acids. Between the trimmed V and J ends, which lost 5 bases and 3 bases, there was a span of 13 bases. Per germline, CDR1 SGHTA and CDR2 FQGNSA. Each CDR3 protein gets one entry after TCRdb re-called the reads with MiXCR. Here the sample spans a few hundred thousand distinct CDR3 sequences, 33% being singletons. The data derive from a study of T cell repertoires in cytomegalovirus infection. The sequenced sample was cultured PBMCs, obtained from culture after CMV antigen stimulation. The receptor comes from a human donor in good health (CMV status not recorded). Some clones in this sample may be carry-over from other donors' samples. The chain joins TRBV7-2 to TRBJ2-2, with a tentative D call TRBD2 (6 bases). The CDR3 DNA reads TGTGCCAGCAGCCCCCTCGCGGGGTACACCGGGGAGCTGTTTTTT. Its translation is CASSPLAGYTGELFF.